The present T cell receptor (beta chain) was sequenced within a study of CD8+CD57+ T cells in acquired aplastic anemia. Study background: An average of about 3.4 ug of DNA was obtained from sorted CD4+ and CD8+ cells.

This clonotype has more than one count but fewer than ten. Patients chosen for sequencing had shown CD8+CD57+ cell expansion by flow cytometry. Acquired aplastic anemia of severe grade affected all patients. Using genomic DNA as the template, TCR beta VDJ and CDR3 profiling was carried out. TCRdb redid the calling of the reads with MiXCR, one entry per CDR3 protein. The table records some 140,000 distinct CDR3 sequences, over 50% of them present only once. Between the trimmed V and J ends, which lost 2 bases and 7 bases, there was a span of 13 bases. CDR1 is SNHLY and CDR2 is FYNNEI in the germline V gene. There are 14 residues in the CDR3.

This rearrangement joins TRBV2 to TRBJ2-3, with D unclear. The source material was sorted CD4+, CD8+, or CD8+CD57+ T cells (not recorded which) from PBMCs. This TCR was recovered from a human donor with aplastic anemia. The CDR3 region has the DNA TGTGCCAGCAGTGAAAGGGCAGGATTTTATACGCAGTATTTT. Protein: CASSERAGFYTQYF.